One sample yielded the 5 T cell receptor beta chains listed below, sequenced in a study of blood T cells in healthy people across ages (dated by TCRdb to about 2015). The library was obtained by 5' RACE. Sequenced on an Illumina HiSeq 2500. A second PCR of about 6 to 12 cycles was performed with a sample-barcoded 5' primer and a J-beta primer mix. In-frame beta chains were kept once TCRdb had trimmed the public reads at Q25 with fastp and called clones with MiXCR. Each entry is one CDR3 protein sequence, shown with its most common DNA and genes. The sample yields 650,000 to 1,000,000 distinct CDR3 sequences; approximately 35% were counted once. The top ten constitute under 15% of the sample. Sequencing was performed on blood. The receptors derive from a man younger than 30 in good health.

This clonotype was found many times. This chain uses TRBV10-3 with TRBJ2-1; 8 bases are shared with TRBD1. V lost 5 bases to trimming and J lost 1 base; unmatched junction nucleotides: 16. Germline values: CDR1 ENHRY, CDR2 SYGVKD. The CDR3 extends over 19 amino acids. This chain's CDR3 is CAISNLGQGLGGSYNEQFF. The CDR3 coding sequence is TGTGCCATCAGTAATCTCGGACAGGGATTAGGGGGATCCTACAATGAGCAGTTCTTC.

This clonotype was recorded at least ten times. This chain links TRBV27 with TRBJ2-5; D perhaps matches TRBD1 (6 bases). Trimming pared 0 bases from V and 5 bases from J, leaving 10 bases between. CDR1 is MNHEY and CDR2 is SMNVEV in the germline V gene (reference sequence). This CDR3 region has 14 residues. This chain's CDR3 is CASSLSGALETQYF. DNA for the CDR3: TGTGCCAGCAGTTTATCGGGGGCGCTTGAGACCCAGTACTTC.

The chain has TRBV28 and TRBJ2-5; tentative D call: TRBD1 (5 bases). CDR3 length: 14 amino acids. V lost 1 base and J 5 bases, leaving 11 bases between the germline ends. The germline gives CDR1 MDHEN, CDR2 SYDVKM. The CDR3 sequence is CASSLFQGGETQYF. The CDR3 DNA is TGTGCCAGCAGTTTATTCCAGGGCGGTGAGACCCAGTACTTC.

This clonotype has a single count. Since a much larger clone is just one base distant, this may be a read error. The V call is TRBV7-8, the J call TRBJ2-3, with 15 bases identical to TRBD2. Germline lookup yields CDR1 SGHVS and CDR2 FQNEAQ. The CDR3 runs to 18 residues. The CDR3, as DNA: TGTGCCAGCAGCTTATCAGGACTAGCGGGGGGGATCACAGATACGCGGTATTTT. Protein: CASSLSGLAGGITDTRYF.

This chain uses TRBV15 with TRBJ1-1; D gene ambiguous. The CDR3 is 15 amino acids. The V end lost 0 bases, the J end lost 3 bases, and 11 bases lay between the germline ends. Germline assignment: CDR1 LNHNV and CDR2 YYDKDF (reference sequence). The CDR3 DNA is TGTGCCACCAGCAGAGATCCATCAAGGGACACTGAAGCTTTCTTT. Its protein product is CATSRDPSRDTEAFF.